This T cell receptor beta chain is drawn from a study of shared clonotypes between healthy human individuals. TCRdb keeps only in-frame clones here, not all; method: immunoSEQ multiplex PCR. The sample lists about 870,000 clones, 90% to 95% occurring once. Positively selected for CCR7, the CD45RO-negative cells used as naive CD8 cells excluded terminally differentiated effector memory CD45RA+ cells. The CDR3 consists of 13 residues. Germline CDR1 is MNHEY and CDR2 is SVGAGI. The V and J ends lost 0 bases and 9 bases respectively, with 9 bases between them. Sequenced sample: naive CD8+ T cells sorted from blood. The receptor's source is a man aged 30 to 39 in good health. The rearrangement joins TRBV6-5 to TRBJ2-1; D unclear. In nucleotides, the CDR3 is TGTGCCAGCAGTTACTCCCCCCCAGGTGAGCAGTTCTTC. Amino acid sequence: CASSYSPPGEQFF.